This TCR beta chain appears in the sequencing data of a study of early stage breast cancer tumors. Study summary: Most invasive tumors, about 75% of the 16, were ER+/PR+/HER2-. Overall study findings and caveats: Tumors had roughly 2.4-fold higher T cell density and higher clonality than adjacent normal breast tissue. Most shared enriched TCRB sequences were commonly generated ones. Bulk DNA sequencing of unsorted cells missed chain pairing and markers.

Comment on this clone: Its specificity is unknown.

Produced via immunoSEQ multiplex PCR; TCRdb's table is partial and in-frame only. The sample yields roughly 58,000 clones, over 80% seen once. The receptor was derived from a person aged 65 to 85 with breast cancer. Sequencing was carried out using blood.

CDR3 in DNA: TGTGCCAGCAGCTGGGCGGGACAGGGTCCTAACAATGAGCAGTTCTTC. As protein: CASSWAGQGPNNEQFF. This chain links TRBV7-6 with TRBJ2-1; 9 nucleotides match TRBD1. J lost 5 bases, V lost 4 bases, and 9 bases had no gene match. Germline CDR1 SGHVS, CDR2 FNYEAQ. CDR3 size: 16 residues.